The 25 T cell receptor beta chains below were found in one sample sequenced in a study of PD-1 blockade in classical Hodgkin lymphoma. Some clones are missing from TCRdb's copy, which holds only in-frame ones; the method was immunoSEQ multiplex PCR. The repertoire holds under 65,000 clones, 80% to 90% seen once, with 15% in the top ten. Following autologous stem cell transplantation, relapse occurred in every patient, and exposure to brentuximab vedotin varied. The material sequenced was peripheral blood mononuclear cells (PBMCs), taken at baseline. The receptor source for this set is a human donor with classical Hodgkin lymphoma.

This clone was seen a handful of times. V gene TRBV30 combines with J gene TRBJ2-1; the D gene is possibly TRBD2 (6 bases). The CDR3 is 13 residues long. V gave up 4 bases and J gave up 10 bases, with 17 bases separating them. Germline-derived CDR1 and CDR2 are GTSNPN and SVGIG (reference sequence). The CDR3 loop reads CAWTWGGAGEQFF. In DNA, the CDR3 is TGTGCCTGGACCTGGGGCGGGGCCGGGGAGCAGTTCTTC. Full variable domain (remainder filled in from reference TRBV30 and TRBJ2-1): SQTIHQWPATLVQPVGSPLSLECTVEGTSNPNLYWYRQAAGRGLQLLFYSVGIGQISSEVPQNLSASRPQDRQFILSSKKLLLSDSGFYLCAWTWGGAGEQFFGPGTRLTVL.

The chain links TRBV9 to TRBJ2-3; D is possibly TRBD2 (6 bases). Per the germline V gene, CDR1 is SGDLS and CDR2 is YYNGEE. The length of the CDR3 is 14 residues. Trimming removed 4 bases from V and 6 bases from J, with 15 bases in between. CDR3: CASSPRDFADTQYF. The CDR3 DNA reads TGTGCCAGCAGCCCCCGGGACTTCGCCGATACGCAGTATTTT.

The rearrangement joins TRBV19 to TRBJ2-5; a weak D match, TRBD2 (6 bases). Trimming pared 3 bases from V and 1 base from J, leaving 9 bases between. Germline V gene lookup returns CDR1 LNHDA and CDR2 SQIVND (reference sequence). This CDR3 region has 14 residues. CDR3 DNA sequence: TGTGCCAGTAGTATTTTCGGGGGCCAAGAGACCCAGTACTTC. It encodes CASSIFGGQETQYF. The full variable domain, with the rest looked up from reference TRBV19 and TRBJ2-5, is DGGITQSPKYLFRKEGQNVTLSCEQNLNHDAMYWYRQDPGQGLRLIYYSQIVNDFQKGDIAEGYSVSREKKESFPLTVTSAQKNPTAFYLCASSIFGGQETQYFGPGTRLLVL.

CDR3 DNA sequence: TGTGCCAGCAGCCAGGCCTCGAACACTGAAGCTTTCTTT. It is translated as CASSQASNTEAFF. This chain uses TRBV7-9 with TRBJ1-1, with D unresolved. With 5 bases removed from V and 1 base from J, the gap between germline ends came to 8 bases. CDR3 length: 13 residues. Germline V gene data show CDR1 as SEHNR and CDR2 as FQNEAQ (reference sequence).

This sequence joins TRBV4-1 and TRBJ1-3; TRBD1 matches 7 bases. From germline, CDR1 is MGHRA and CDR2 YSYEKL. This CDR3 region has 15 residues. With 3 bases clipped from V and 0 bases from J, the junction kept 2 bases outside the gene matches. CDR3 loop: CASSQGDSSGNTIYF. CDR3 DNA sequence: TGCGCCAGCAGCCAGGGGGACAGCTCTGGAAACACCATATATTTT.

The chain is built from TRBV6-1 and TRBJ2-1, with 11 bases identical to TRBD2. Germline CDR1 MNHNS, CDR2 SASEGT. This CDR3 is built from 16 residues. The V segment lost 4 bases and the J segment 8 bases; nucleotides outside the gene matches: 10. As DNA, the CDR3 is TGTGCCAGCAGTGTACGTAGCGGGGGGGCCGTCGATGAGCAGTTCTTC. It translates to CASSVRSGGAVDEQFF.

This clone was counted a few times. The V gene is TRBV30, the J gene TRBJ1-3, with TRBD1 as a possible D gene (5 bases). The CDR3 runs 12 residues. Per the germline V gene, CDR1 is GTSNPN and CDR2 is SVGIG (reference sequence). V was pared by 0 bases and J by 9 bases, with 9 bases between. The CDR3 region has the DNA TGTGCCTGGAGTGTAGAGGGGACCACCATATATTTT. It codes for CAWSVEGTTIYF.

The chain combines TRBV18 with TRBJ1-1; D is unclear. CDR1 is KGHSH, CDR2 LQKENI, per germline. The CDR3 totals 12 residues. V dropped 3 bases and J dropped 8 bases, with 10 bases sitting between them. The CDR3 bases are TGTGCCAGCTCACCCTCGACGCCGGAAGCTTTCTTT. This sequence encodes CASSPSTPEAFF.

The table lists this clone with a few counts. The rearrangement joins TRBV11-3 to TRBJ2-1, with a possible D match to TRBD2 (6 bases). Germline V gene sequence: CDR1 SGHNT, CDR2 YENEEA. This CDR3 has 16 residues. V was shortened by 4 bases and J by 0 bases, with 13 bases between the two germline ends. In nucleotides, the CDR3 is TGTGCCAGCAGCTCGCGGGACGGGGGCTCCTACAATGAGCAGTTCTTC. Encoded protein: CASSSRDGGSYNEQFF.

The rearrangement links TRBV29-1 to TRBJ2-7; TRBD1 might be the D (5 bases). CDR3 length: 12 amino acids. CDR1 is SQVTM, CDR2 ANQGSEA, per germline. Trimming cost V 5 bases and J 4 bases, with 12 bases left between them. This CDR3 reads CSVRDSPYEQYF. CDR3 sequence (DNA): TGCAGCGTTCGAGACAGCCCGTACGAGCAGTACTTC.

The CDR3, as DNA: TGTGCCAGCAGCGTAGGACTAGCGGGGGGCTACAATGAGCAGTTCTTC. Its translation: CASSVGLAGGYNEQFF. The rearrangement joins TRBV9 to TRBJ2-1, with TRBD2 matching over 13 bases. CDR3 length: 16 residues. Germline V gene data show CDR1 as SGDLS and CDR2 as YYNGEE. V dropped 0 bases and J dropped 3; count of bases not matched to a gene: 0.

The chain employs TRBV4-2 and TRBJ2-5; TRBD2 aligns across 7 bases. The CDR3 has 17 amino acids. The V segment lost 4 bases and the J segment 4 bases; nucleotides outside the gene matches: 15. Germline V gene sequence: CDR1 LGHNA, CDR2 YNFKEQ. The CDR3 bases are TGTGCCAGCAGCCCCTACCTGGGAGCGGGGTTGGGAGAGACCCAGTACTTC. Translating it yields CASSPYLGAGLGETQYF.

The chain couples TRBV6-6 to TRBJ2-3; no firm D call. CDR1 MNHNY and CDR2 SVGAGI come from the germline V gene (reference sequence). The V gene lost 0 bases and the J gene lost 7 bases, with 8 bases spanning the gap. This CDR3 contains 13 residues. CDR3 residues: CASSYSSGNTQYF. The CDR3 DNA follows: TGTGCCAGCAGTTACTCTAGTGGGAATACGCAGTATTTT.

V and J are TRBV4-1 and TRBJ1-5, with D unresolved. The germline gives CDR1 MGHRA, CDR2 YSYEKL. Trimming cost V 0 bases and J 0 bases, with 9 bases left between them. CDR3 size: 16 residues. CDR3 protein: CASSQDRRYSNQPQHF. The CDR3 DNA reads TGCGCCAGCAGCCAAGATAGGCGGTATAGCAATCAGCCCCAGCATTTT.

J is TRBJ2-2 and V is TRBV13; D is unclear. V lost 2 bases, J lost 4 bases, and 5 bases lay in between. This CDR3 has 13 amino acids. Germline V CDR1 and CDR2: PRHDT, FYEKMQ (reference sequence). The chain's CDR3 is CASSLTSTGELFF. The CDR3, as DNA: TGTGCCAGCAGCTTAACAAGCACCGGGGAGCTGTTTTTT.

The gene calls are TRBV7-9 and TRBJ1-5; D unclear. This CDR3 is 15 amino acids long. V was clipped by 3 bases and J by 0 bases, with 9 bases between them. The V gene's germline CDR1 is SEHNR and CDR2 FQNEAQ (reference sequence). The CDR3 DNA reads as TGTGCCAGCAGCTTTGGAACGTATAGCAATCAGCCCCAGCATTTT. It codes for CASSFGTYSNQPQHF.

This rearrangement joins TRBV25-1 to TRBJ2-5; the D gene could be TRBD1 or TRBD2 (5 bases each). V was trimmed by 4 bases and J by 5 bases, leaving 11 bases between them. Germline V lookup: CDR1 MGHDK, CDR2 SYGVNS. The CDR3 spans 13 residues. The CDR3 here is CASSGYEGETQYF. The CDR3 region has the DNA TGTGCCAGCAGTGGATACGAGGGGGAGACCCAGTACTTC.

This chain uses TRBV28 with TRBJ2-3, with TRBD2 matching over 7 bases. Germline V gives CDR1 MDHEN, CDR2 SYDVKM. The CDR3 totals 15 residues. V lost 2 bases and J lost 3; bases outside the gene matches: 5. CDR3 DNA sequence: TGTGCCAGCAGTTTACGGGCTAGCGGTACAGATACGCAGTATTTT. It specifies CASSLRASGTDTQYF.

The chain has TRBV5-1 and TRBJ2-2; TRBD1 matches 7 bases. Germline assignment: CDR1 SGHRS and CDR2 YFSETQ. The junction had 10 bases not matched to a gene; V was cut back by 4 bases and J by 4 bases. The CDR3 spans 16 residues. CDR3 residues: CASSHIRGLSTGELFF. In DNA form, the CDR3 reads TGCGCCAGCAGCCATATTAGGGGGCTAAGCACCGGGGAGCTGTTTTTT.

This chain connects TRBV9 to TRBJ2-3, with D maybe TRBD1 (5 bases). The CDR3 runs 16 residues. Germline CDR1 reads SGDLS; CDR2 reads YYNGEE. Trimming left V 0 bases short and J 0 bases short, with 11 bases between. Here the CDR3 DNA reads TGTGCCAGCAGCGTAGGGGGCGGTATTAGCACAGATACGCAGTATTTT. Amino acid sequence: CASSVGGGISTDTQYF.

CDR3 loop: CASRRQGEYGYTF. CDR3 DNA: TGTGCCAGCCGACGACAGGGGGAATATGGCTACACCTTC. The chain is built from TRBV19 and TRBJ1-2, with 9 positions matching TRBD1. The V segment lost 9 bases and the J segment 5 bases; nucleotides outside the gene matches: 7. The CDR3 contains 13 residues. Germline V gives CDR1 LNHDA, CDR2 SQIVND (reference sequence).

A word on this clone: The sample carries other DNA sequences with the same CDR3. The chain is built from TRBV7-9 and TRBJ1-3; unclear D gene. Trimming took off 1 base at V and 4 bases at J, with 2 bases between the two ends. This CDR3 spans 12 amino acids. The germline CDR1 and CDR2 sequences are SEHNR and FQNEAQ (reference sequence). The CDR3 DNA follows: TGTGCCAGCAGCTTAGGAGGAAACACCATATATTTT. Its translation: CASSLGGNTIYF.

The V and J genes are TRBV2 and TRBJ2-7, with 7 bases that match TRBD1. CDR1 is SNHLY, CDR2 FYNNEI, per germline. The trim removed 7 bases at V and 4 bases at J, leaving 7 bases unmatched. The CDR3 has 13 residues. The CDR3 DNA follows: TGTGCCAGCATGTACAGGGGAACATACGAGCAGTACTTC. It encodes CASMYRGTYEQYF.

This clone was counted only a few times. J is TRBJ1-1 and V is TRBV6-5; D gene uncertain. This CDR3 has 12 amino acids. Trimming pared 11 bases from V and 3 bases from J, leaving 13 bases between. The germline gives CDR1 MNHEY, CDR2 SVGAGI. CDR3 coding DNA: TGTGCCGCGGTTAACAGAGACACTGAAGCTTTCTTT. Protein product: CAAVNRDTEAFF.

V is TRBV2 and J is TRBJ1-1; the D gene is possibly TRBD1 (6 bases). The CDR3 sequence is 14 residues long. The germline V gene has CDR1 SNHLY and CDR2 FYNNEI. Trimming took off 7 bases at V and 0 bases at J, with 12 bases between the two ends. The CDR3 DNA reads as TGTGCCAGCACCGTGGACAGACTGAACACTGAAGCTTTCTTT. Translation gives CASTVDRLNTEAFF.